What follows describes a single T cell receptor beta chain. The antigen is undetermined. This sample is drawn from a study of Tregs in tolerant kidney transplant recipients. Trimming left V 3 bases short and J 12 bases short, with 12 bases between. Germline assignment: CDR1 MNHEY and CDR2 SVGAGI. The length of the CDR3 is 11 residues. Clones were sequenced by immunoSEQ multiplex PCR, and TCRdb holds only the in-frame ones, with some missing. The table includes 15,000 to 20,000 clones, about two thirds detected once. Sequencing input: Tregs from blood cultured with allogeneic cells. The sequence was obtained from a human donor in good health. The chain carries TRBV6-5 and TRBJ2-7; the D gene could be TRBD1 or TRBD2 (5 bases each). CDR3 loop: CASSYKGRGYF. Here the CDR3 DNA reads TGTGCCAGCAGTTATAAGGGACGGGGGTACTTC.